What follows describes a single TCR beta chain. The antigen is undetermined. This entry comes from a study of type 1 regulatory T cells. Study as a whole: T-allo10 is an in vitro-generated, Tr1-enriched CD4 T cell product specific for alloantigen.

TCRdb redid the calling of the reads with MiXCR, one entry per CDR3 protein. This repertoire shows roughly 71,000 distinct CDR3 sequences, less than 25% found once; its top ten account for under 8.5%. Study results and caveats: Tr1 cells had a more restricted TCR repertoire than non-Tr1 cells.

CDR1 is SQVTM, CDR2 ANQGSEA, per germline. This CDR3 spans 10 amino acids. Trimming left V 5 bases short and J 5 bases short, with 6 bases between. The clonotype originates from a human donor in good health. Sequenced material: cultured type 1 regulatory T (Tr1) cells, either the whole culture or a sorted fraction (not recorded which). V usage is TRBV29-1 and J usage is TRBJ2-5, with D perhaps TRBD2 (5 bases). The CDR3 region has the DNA TGCAGCGTTAGGAGGGAGACCCAGTACTTC. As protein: CSVRRETQYF.